This entry describes one T cell receptor (beta chain). Its antigen remains unidentified. The sample belongs to a study of cytomegalovirus exposure and HLA in healthy donors. The primer mix had 60 Vbeta and 13 Jbeta primers. Per the study methods: Later work found 65 million to 90 million unique TCR beta chains, with 9.5 million to 12 million shared. Repertoires were generated with immunoSEQ multiplex PCR, while TCRdb's copy carries only in-frame clones and drops some. The V and J calls and the clone size are those of that table, but D and trimming were determined from the DNA. This sample has about 190,000 clones, with around 77% found just once. Overall study findings and caveats: Presence/absence analyses rested on an assumption that sequencing depth was roughly uniform across donors. An ancestry cluster, one associated with Asian ancestry, reportedly showed fewer N-insertions than the roughly 610-donor mean in a later analysis.

CDR1 and CDR2 from the germline V gene are SGHAT and FQNNGV. V shed 4 bases, J shed 7 bases, and the junction held 4 bases outside the gene matches. The CDR3 is 15 residues long. Sequencing was done on a sample of PBMCs. The sequence was collected from a woman between 18 and 29 years old in good health and CMV-seronegative. The chain combines TRBV11-2 with TRBJ1-4; 12 bases are shared with TRBD1. The CDR3: CASSWGQGAREKLFF. The CDR3 coding sequence is TGTGCCAGCAGCTGGGGACAGGGGGCGCGTGAAAAACTGTTTTTT.